The clone carrying this TCR beta chain was seen once. Its antigen is not known. Produced via immunoSEQ multiplex PCR; TCRdb's table is partial and in-frame only. The sample carries 55,000 to 75,000 clones, around 85% recorded once. This sample stems from a study of pediatric ulcerative colitis. Study observations and caveats: Rectal repertoires separated controls, mild-moderate and acute severe colitis. Substantially fewer templates came from a couple of patients' blood samples.

V trimming: 0 bases; J trimming: 2 bases; junction bases outside the gene matches: 0. The CDR3 runs 14 residues. The V gene's germline CDR1 is SGDLS and CDR2 YYNGEE. The origin of this receptor is a boy aged 5 to 17 with severe ulcerative colitis. The sequenced sample was blood. This sequence joins TRBV9 and TRBJ2-7, with 9 bases that match TRBD2. In DNA, the CDR3 is TGTGCCAGCAGCGTAGCTAGCGGGACCTACGAGCAGTACTTC. Protein product: CASSVASGTYEQYF.